This record concerns one TCR beta chain sequence. As yet, its antigen is unknown. PCR amplification relied on 60 Vbeta primers (plus 13 Jbeta primers). Sequencing was performed with immunoSEQ multiplex PCR; in TCRdb, only in-frame clones are kept and a portion is missing. The sample contains more than 150,000 clones, 79% of which appear only once. This sample was taken from a study of cytomegalovirus exposure and HLA in healthy donors. General study points: One variant, a missense change in DCLRE1C, was linked in a later analysis to TCR beta V- and J-gene trimming. Some V segments, TRBV6-2 and TRBV6-3 among them, were indistinguishable and were therefore excluded. Accounts indicate the classifier identified cytomegalovirus status with strong specificity and sensitivity. Analysis performed later showed TCR beta chains linked to HLA being more clonally expanded than equally common others.

CDR3 length equals 16 residues. Germline CDR1 and CDR2: MDHEN and SYDVKM. Unmatched junction bases numbered 10, after V lost 5 bases and J lost 6 bases. The V gene is TRBV28, the J gene TRBJ1-5; 10 positions match TRBD1. The material sequenced was PBMCs. This TCR derives from a girl aged 10-17 years in good health and CMV-seropositive. CDR3 coding DNA: TGTGCCAGCAGTGTGACAGGGGGCAGGCGCAGTCAGCCCCAGCATTTT. It translates to CASSVTGGRRSQPQHF.